These 24 T cell receptor beta chains originate from one sample sequenced in a study of blood T cells in healthy people across ages. A J-beta primer mix and a sample-barcoded 5' primer were used in a second PCR of about 7 to 11 cycles. TCRdb re-called the 5' RACE reads through MiXCR, storing one row per CDR3 protein. The sample has 800,000 or so distinct CDR3 sequences; 20% to 25% are singletons. These sequences were also reported in another study, on T cells of mothers and their children.

Sample: blood. Receptors originate from a boy aged 10-17 years in good health.

This chain joins TRBV27 and TRBJ2-1, with TRBD2 matching over 12 bases. The J call is uncertain, as TRBJ2-5 better fits the DNA end. Germline V lookup: CDR1 MNHEY, CDR2 SMNVEV (reference sequence). The CDR3 spans 18 residues. As DNA, the CDR3 is TGTGCCAGCAGTAACCTCCCAGGACTAGCGGGACCCCAGGAGACCCAGTACTTC. Its protein product is CASSNLPGLAGPQETQYF.

This clonotype turned up a few times. V usage is TRBV2 and J usage is TRBJ2-3; 10 positions agree with TRBD2. Germline trimming cut 4 bases from V and 4 bases from J; bases unmatched to any gene: 11. The CDR3 contains 17 residues. From germline, CDR1 is SNHLY and CDR2 FYNNEI. CDR3 DNA sequence: TGTGCCAGCAGTGCCTCGCCTCTTAGCGGGGGGCCAGATACGCAGTATTTT. Residues: CASSASPLSGGPDTQYF.

The chain has TRBV11-1 and TRBJ1-1; a possible D gene is TRBD1 (6 bases). V lost 5 bases to trimming and J lost 4 bases, with 17 bases between them. Germline loops: CDR1 SGHAT, CDR2 FQDESV (reference sequence). CDR3 length: 15 residues. The CDR3 DNA is TGTGCCAGCAGCCACCTACAGGGTACGGGCACTGAAGCTTTCTTT. It translates to CASSHLQGTGTEAFF.

This chain links TRBV10-3 with TRBJ2-1, with TRBD2 identical over 8 bases. The germline gives CDR1 ENHRY, CDR2 SYGVKD. The CDR3 consists of 13 residues. Trimming cost V 2 bases and J 8 bases; bases outside gene matches: 2. The CDR3 loop reads CAISEVAGHEQFF. In DNA form, the CDR3 reads TGTGCCATCAGTGAGGTAGCGGGGCATGAGCAGTTCTTC.

The chain combines TRBV30 with TRBJ2-7; D is unresolved. The CDR3 covers 11 residues. The V and J ends lost 3 bases and 5 bases respectively, with 8 bases between them. The germline CDR1 and CDR2 sequences are GTSNPN and SVGIG (reference sequence). As DNA, the CDR3 is TGTGCCTGGAGGAGTGAGGACGAGCAGTACTTC. Its protein is CAWRSEDEQYF.

This clonotype came up a few times. The chain has TRBV5-5 and TRBJ2-7; D is uncertain. Trimming stripped 1 base from V and 3 bases from J, with 11 bases between. Germline V gives CDR1 SGHKS, CDR2 YYEKEE (reference sequence). The CDR3 runs 14 residues. The CDR3 here is CASSLSIGDYEQYF. CDR3 sequence (DNA): TGTGCCAGCAGCTTGTCCATCGGTGACTACGAGCAGTACTTC. The variable domain in full, completed from reference TRBV5-5 and TRBJ2-7, reads DAGVTQSPTHLIKTRGQQVTLRCSPISGHKSVSWYQQVLGQGPQFIFQYYEKEERGRGNFPDRFSARQFPNYSSELNVNALLLGDSALYLCASSLSIGDYEQYFGPGTRLTVT.

This clonotype occurred a few times. V is TRBV30 and J is TRBJ1-1; TRBD1 aligns across 8 bases. This CDR3 is 14 amino acids long. Germline values: CDR1 GTSNPN, CDR2 SVGIG (reference sequence). The V and J ends lost 8 bases and 5 bases, in that order; junction bases with no gene match: 13. DNA of the CDR3: TGTGCCGGACAGCTCAGGGGGCGAGGGACTGAAGCTTTCTTT. Encoded protein: CAGQLRGRGTEAFF.

The rearrangement joins TRBV29-1 to TRBJ1-1; perhaps TRBD1 as D (5 bases). V shed 7 bases and J shed 6 bases, with 12 bases lying between them. The CDR3 is 11 residues long. CDR1 is SQVTM and CDR2 is ANQGSEA in the germline V gene. This chain's CDR3 is CSGGTEAEAFF. For the CDR3, the DNA is TGCAGCGGGGGGACGGAGGCTGAAGCTTTCTTT.

The chain employs TRBV27 and TRBJ2-3; D might be TRBD1 (5 bases). The V end was cut by 3 bases, the J end by 6 bases, with 13 bases between. The germline V gene encodes CDR1 MNHEY and CDR2 SMNVEV (reference sequence). This CDR3 comprises 14 residues. The CDR3: CASSFLDKADTQYF. The DNA for the CDR3 is TGTGCCAGCAGTTTCTTGGACAAAGCGGATACGCAGTATTTT.

The chain carries TRBV5-1 and TRBJ2-6; no reliable D call. The CDR3 is made up of 16 amino acids. Looked up from germline, CDR1 is SGHRS and CDR2 is YFSETQ. Trimming shortened V by 4 bases and J by 1 base, and 12 bases separated the two germline ends. CDR3 DNA: TGCGCCAGCAGCCCCAACGTGGGATCTGGGGCCAACGTCCTGACTTTC. This gives the protein CASSPNVGSGANVLTF.

The rearrangement uses TRBV28 and TRBJ2-7; D gene ambiguous. Germline V gene lookup returns CDR1 MDHEN and CDR2 SYDVKM. The CDR3 is made up of 15 amino acids. V lost 4 bases and J lost 3, with 16 bases in between. This chain's CDR3 is CASSSRINLDYEQYF. The CDR3 DNA sequence: TGTGCCAGCAGTTCGAGGATCAACCTCGACTACGAGCAGTACTTC.

This clonotype was seen more than once but under ten times. The CDR3 bases are TGCAGTGCTGAAATTCTAGCGGGATACAATGAGCAGTTCTTC. Translating gives CSAEILAGYNEQFF. The chain joins TRBV20-1 to TRBJ2-5, with 9 bases fitting TRBD2. The DNA matches TRBJ2-1 better at its end, which makes the J call doubtful. Germline CDR1 DFQATT, CDR2 SNEGSKA (reference sequence). There are 14 residues in the CDR3.

V gene TRBV6-1 combines with J gene TRBJ1-6; 9 positions agree with TRBD1. V lost 5 bases to trimming and J lost 8 bases; unmatched junction nucleotides: 13. The CDR3 runs to 17 residues. CDR1 is MNHNS and CDR2 is SASEGT in the germline V gene. The CDR3 here is CASSPTAGTGPYSPLHF. CDR3 DNA sequence: TGTGCCAGCAGTCCCACAGCGGGGACAGGGCCCTATTCACCCCTCCACTTT.

This clonotype was counted a few times. The chain is built from TRBV5-1 and TRBJ2-1; D not certain. The V gene lost 0 bases and the J gene lost 0 bases, with 13 bases spanning the gap. Germline CDR1 is SGHRS and CDR2 is YFSETQ. This CDR3 is built from 17 residues. CDR3: CASSLGSGQSSYNEQFF. In DNA form, the CDR3 reads TGCGCCAGCAGCTTGGGGTCGGGTCAGAGCTCCTACAATGAGCAGTTCTTC.

This chain connects TRBV7-3 to TRBJ2-1, with D uncertain. Germline V gene sequence: CDR1 SGHTA, CDR2 FQGTGA. With 1 base removed from V and 5 bases from J, the gap between germline ends came to 9 bases. The CDR3 has 14 residues. The CDR3 region is CASSLIVSDNEQFF. CDR3 DNA: TGTGCCAGCAGCTTAATTGTCAGCGACAATGAGCAGTTCTTC.

This clonotype showed up many times. DNA for the CDR3: TGTGCCAGCGTAGCGGGAGGACATACCACCTACAATGAGCAGTTCTTC. Translated, it gives CASVAGGHTTYNEQFF. The rearrangement uses TRBV6-2 or TRBV6-3 and TRBJ2-1, with 10 positions matching TRBD2. This CDR3 is 16 amino acids long. V trimming: 8 bases; J trimming: 2 bases; junction bases outside the gene matches: 9. Germline CDR1 reads MNHEY; CDR2 reads SVGEGT.

This chain links TRBV7-2 with TRBJ2-7; 7 bases are shared with TRBD2. J lost 6 bases, V lost 3 bases, and 11 bases had no gene match. Germline values: CDR1 SGHTA, CDR2 FQGNSA. The CDR3 sequence is 15 residues long. CDR3 loop: CASSLSRMGRVEQYF. The CDR3 DNA is TGTGCCAGCAGCTTGAGTCGGATGGGGAGGGTCGAGCAGTACTTC.

The DNA of the CDR3 is TGCAGTGCTAGTGAGTCGGGGGGGACGAAGACTTTCTTT. Its protein is CSASESGGTKTFF. The J gene is TRBJ1-1, the V gene TRBV20-1, with D possibly being TRBD1 (5 bases). The germline V gene has CDR1 DFQATT and CDR2 SNEGSKA (reference sequence). V shed 3 bases and J shed 12 bases, with 20 bases lying between them. CDR3 length: 13 amino acids.

The chain employs TRBV7-9 and TRBJ1-1; D may be TRBD1 (6 bases). This CDR3 has 14 residues. The ends were cut back, 3 bases at V and 11 bases at J, with 19 bases in the middle. Germline V gene data show CDR1 as SEHNR and CDR2 as FQNEAQ (reference sequence). CDR3 bases: TGTGCCAGCAGCTTCCCGGAAACCGGGGACAAGGCTTTCTTT. Its protein product is CASSFPETGDKAFF.

This clonotype turned up a few times. The chain carries TRBV2 and TRBJ1-5, with D unclear. Trimming took off 5 bases at V and 4 bases at J, with 9 bases between the two ends. CDR3 length equals 13 residues. Germline-derived CDR1 and CDR2 are SNHLY and FYNNEI. CDR3 in amino acids: CASSIEVNQPQHF. As DNA, the CDR3 is TGTGCCAGCAGTATTGAGGTAAATCAGCCCCAGCATTTT.

V gene TRBV6-2 or TRBV6-3 combines with J gene TRBJ2-5; 8 bases are a match to TRBD2. This CDR3 region has 15 residues. Germline CDR1 MNHEY, CDR2 SVGEGT. The V and J ends lost 7 bases and 4 bases, in that order; junction bases with no gene match: 11. The CDR3 bases are TGTGCCAGCAATCAGCCGGGACTAGGGGGAGAGACCCAGTACTTC. Translation gives CASNQPGLGGETQYF.

The genes are TRBV19 and TRBJ1-1, with TRBD1 matching 8 bases. Germline CDR1 LNHDA, CDR2 SQIVND (reference sequence). The CDR3 sequence is 15 residues long. The V segment lost 4 bases and the J segment 1 base; nucleotides outside the gene matches: 5. The CDR3 nucleotides read TGTGCCAGTAGTACTCCGGGGACAGGGAACACTGAAGCTTTCTTT. Amino acids: CASSTPGTGNTEAFF.

This clonotype was seen more than once but under ten times. This chain connects TRBV5-1 to TRBJ2-3, with D perhaps assigned TRBD1 or TRBD2 (5 bases each). The CDR3 contains 15 residues. Per the germline V gene, CDR1 is SGHRS and CDR2 is YFSETQ. V dropped 4 bases and J dropped 2 bases, with 14 bases sitting between them. CDR3 protein: CASSLRDGLTDTQYF. The DNA for the CDR3 is TGCGCCAGCAGCCTCCGGGACGGGCTCACAGATACGCAGTATTTT.

For this clonotype: A junction end diverges from the germline sequence, so it may reflect a read error. The chain employs TRBV6-5 and TRBJ2-3; tentative D call: TRBD2 (6 bases). The CDR3 covers 16 residues. CDR1 is MNHEY, CDR2 SVGAGI, per germline. CDR3 loop: CANSTGLSASTDTQYF. CDR3 in DNA: TGTGCCAACAGTACGGGACTTAGCGCTAGCACAGATACACAGTATTTT.